The 23 T cell receptor beta chains listed next were all sequenced from one sample in a study of cytotoxic CD8 clonotypes in ibrutinib-treated CLL. Using immunoSEQ multiplex PCR, the repertoire was profiled, and TCRdb retains in-frame clones only, with some absent. The sample consists of just over 45,000 clones, around 70% of them appearing once. Sequences were derived from PBMCs, sampled after 12 months of ibrutinib treatment. The receptors come from a human donor with chronic lymphocytic leukemia.

This clone was detected only once. The chain carries TRBV6-1 and TRBJ2-5; 7 bases line up with TRBD1. The CDR3 covers 14 residues. V trimming: 7 bases; J trimming: 2 bases; junction bases outside the gene matches: 7. Germline CDR1 and CDR2: MNHNS and SASEGT. This CDR3 reads CASKLQGEQETQYF. The CDR3 region has the DNA TGTGCCAGCAAACTCCAGGGGGAGCAAGAGACCCAGTACTTC.

The table lists this clone with a few counts. The chain joins TRBV20-1 to TRBJ1-5; tentatively, D is TRBD1 (6 bases). The CDR3 length is 11 residues. V lost 6 bases and J 7 bases, leaving 10 bases between the germline ends. Germline lookup yields CDR1 DFQATT and CDR2 SNEGSKA (reference sequence). DNA of the CDR3: TGCAGTGCCGAGGGGGAACAGCCCCAGCATTTT. This gives the protein CSAEGEQPQHF.

The gene calls are TRBV9 and TRBJ2-2; D is ambiguous. Germline values: CDR1 SGDLS, CDR2 YYNGEE. CDR3 length: 14 amino acids. Trimming cost V 0 bases and J 7 bases, with 10 bases left between them. The CDR3 sequence: CASSVVGSIGELFF. CDR3 nucleotides: TGTGCCAGCAGCGTAGTAGGTAGCATCGGGGAGCTGTTTTTT.

The V call is TRBV7-9, the J call TRBJ1-2; TRBD1 matches at 7 bases. The CDR3 runs to 16 residues. J was trimmed by 8 bases and V by 4 bases; bases with no gene match: 16. Germline loops: CDR1 SEHNR, CDR2 FQNEAQ (reference sequence). CDR3 sequence (DNA): TGTGCCAGCAGCTATTCCGGGGGGGAGGGGGCCGGCGGCTACACCTTC. Amino acid sequence: CASSYSGGEGAGGYTF.

The genes are TRBV2 and TRBJ2-7; D tentatively reads TRBD1 or TRBD2 (5 bases each). V was trimmed by 7 bases and J by 2 bases, leaving 18 bases between them. The germline V gene has CDR1 SNHLY and CDR2 FYNNEI. The CDR3 has 15 amino acids. The CDR3 region has the DNA TGTGCCAGCACCCCGGGGCCTATCCTAACCTACGAGCAGTACTTC. Amino acids: CASTPGPILTYEQYF.

This rearrangement joins TRBV7-3 to TRBJ2-7; no clear D. The germline V and J ends were trimmed by 8 bases and 0 bases, with 11 bases remaining between them. This CDR3 contains 13 residues. Germline CDR1 reads SGHTA; CDR2 reads FQGTGA. CDR3: CASSIGGSYEQYF. DNA of the CDR3: TGTGCCAGCTCGATAGGCGGCTCCTACGAGCAGTACTTC.

The CDR3: CASSLLFSSYEQYF. CDR3 DNA: TGTGCCAGCAGCTTGTTGTTTAGCTCCTACGAGCAGTACTTC. The chain links TRBV5-6 to TRBJ2-7; D is unresolved. The CDR3 has 14 amino acids. The germline gives CDR1 SGHDT, CDR2 YYEEEE. Deletions cut 1 base from V and 0 bases from J, with 8 bases between.

The chain has TRBV15 and TRBJ2-1; 9 bases are a match to TRBD2. From germline, CDR1 is LNHNV and CDR2 YYDKDF (reference sequence). V gave up 4 bases and J gave up 4 bases; unmatched junction bases: 2. The length of the CDR3 is 14 residues. Written as DNA, the CDR3 is TGTGCCACCAGCACGGGACTAGCTTACAATGAGCAGTTCTTC. It specifies CATSTGLAYNEQFF.

The J gene is TRBJ2-7, the V gene TRBV11-2; 7 bases line up with TRBD1. Germline trimming cut 4 bases from V and 0 bases from J; bases unmatched to any gene: 6. Germline loops: CDR1 SGHAT, CDR2 FQNNGV. The CDR3 runs 15 residues. This CDR3 is CASSSSGTASYEQYF. The CDR3 DNA sequence: TGTGCCAGCAGCTCCTCCGGGACAGCCTCCTACGAGCAGTACTTC.

V usage is TRBV28 and J usage is TRBJ1-5; tentative D call: TRBD1 (5 bases). Germline loops: CDR1 MDHEN, CDR2 SYDVKM. Trimming pared 9 bases from V and 4 bases from J, leaving 10 bases between. There are 12 residues in the CDR3. The CDR3 DNA sequence: TGTGCCAGTCGACAGAATAATCAGCCCCAGCATTTT. The encoded protein is CASRQNNQPQHF.

This clone was counted between two and nine times. The rearrangement joins TRBV29-1 to TRBJ1-5, with no clear D. Between the trimmed V and J ends, which lost 1 base and 9 bases, there was a span of 10 bases. The germline V gene has CDR1 SQVTM and CDR2 ANQGSEA. This CDR3 is built from 12 residues. The CDR3 region is CSVEVWGGPQHF. The CDR3 nucleotides read TGCAGCGTTGAAGTATGGGGAGGGCCCCAGCATTTT.

This clone is categorized as medium-sized. The chain links TRBV19 to TRBJ2-5; no definite D call. V lost 3 bases and J lost 5, with 13 bases in between. CDR1 LNHDA and CDR2 SQIVND come from the germline V gene (reference sequence). The CDR3 spans 14 residues. CDR3: CASSIGRPGETQYF. The DNA for the CDR3 is TGTGCCAGTAGTATCGGGCGGCCCGGGGAGACCCAGTACTTC.

This rearrangement joins TRBV9 to TRBJ2-7; the match to TRBD1 covers 8 bases. Germline CDR1 reads SGDLS; CDR2 reads YYNGEE. The CDR3 has 16 residues. J lost 6 bases, V lost 0 bases, and 11 bases had no gene match. CDR3 in DNA: TGTGCCAGCAGCGTAGGGTCAAGCGACAGGGGCGTCGAGCAGTACTTC. The encoded protein is CASSVGSSDRGVEQYF.

This clone appeared once. The chain is built from TRBV29-1 and TRBJ2-5; D might be TRBD1 or TRBD2, each matching 5 bases. This CDR3 contains 14 residues. Per germline, CDR1 SQVTM and CDR2 ANQGSEA. V was trimmed by 7 bases and J by 2 bases, leaving 17 bases between them. The CDR3 DNA follows: TGCAGCGCCCCGAGGGGCGCAGGGCAAGAGACCCAGTACTTC. Encoded protein: CSAPRGAGQETQYF.

This chain connects TRBV2 to TRBJ2-7; 8 bases are a match to TRBD2. Germline CDR1 is SNHLY and CDR2 is FYNNEI. Trimming cost V 6 bases and J 3 bases; bases outside gene matches: 16. This CDR3 has 17 amino acids. The CDR3 coding sequence is TGTGCCAGCAGGATCGCGCCGGGAGGGCCGGAGGACTACGAGCAGTACTTC. It translates to CASRIAPGGPEDYEQYF. The complete variable domain, with remaining parts taken from reference TRBV2 and TRBJ2-7, reads EPEVTQTPSHQVTQMGQEVILRCVPISNHLYFYWYRQILGQKVEFLVSFYNNEISEKSEIFDDQFSVERPDGSNFTLKIRSTKLEDSAMYFCASRIAPGGPEDYEQYFGPGTRLTVT.

The chain combines TRBV29-1 with TRBJ1-3, with 8 bases fitting TRBD1. Germline V lookup: CDR1 SQVTM, CDR2 ANQGSEA. This CDR3 is 13 amino acids long. The V gene end was trimmed by 5 bases and the J gene end by 7 bases; junction bases not matched to a gene: 7. CDR3 loop: CSVLPGGSNTIYF. The DNA for the CDR3 is TGCAGCGTTCTACCAGGGGGCTCCAACACCATATATTTT.

The chain combines TRBV5-1 with TRBJ2-5, with 7 bases that match TRBD2. CDR1 is SGHRS, CDR2 YFSETQ, per germline. The CDR3 is made up of 18 amino acids. The V segment lost 0 bases and the J segment 2 bases; nucleotides outside the gene matches: 13. CDR3 region: CASSLGVLGAGRQETQYF. In nucleotides, the CDR3 is TGCGCCAGCAGCTTGGGCGTTCTAGGGGCCGGGAGGCAAGAGACCCAGTACTTC. The entire variable domain, with the rest obtained from reference TRBV5-1 and TRBJ2-5, is as follows: KAGVTQTPRYLIKTRGQQVTLSCSPISGHRSVSWYQQTPGQGLQFLFEYFSETQRNKGNFPGRFSGRQFSNSRSEMNVSTLELGDSALYLCASSLGVLGAGRQETQYFGPGTRLLVL.

The genes are TRBV9 and TRBJ2-7; a possible D gene is TRBD1 (6 bases). Looked up from germline, CDR1 is SGDLS and CDR2 is YYNGEE. The V and J ends lost 4 bases and 2 bases respectively, with 13 bases between them. The CDR3 runs to 14 residues. CDR3: CASSPRTDPYEQYF. The CDR3 DNA follows: TGTGCCAGCAGCCCACGGACAGACCCCTACGAGCAGTACTTC.

CDR3 sequence (DNA): TGTGCCAGCAGCTCGGGACTAGCGGGAACCACAGATACGCAGTATTTT. This translates into CASSSGLAGTTDTQYF. The gene calls are TRBV7-9 and TRBJ2-3, with 13 positions matching TRBD2. Germline V gene lookup returns CDR1 SEHNR and CDR2 FQNEAQ (reference sequence). The trim removed 4 bases at V and 2 bases at J, leaving 3 bases unmatched. This CDR3 comprises 16 residues.

This clone was counted between two and nine times. The chain is built from TRBV27 and TRBJ2-1; TRBD1 matches at 10 bases. CDR1 and CDR2 from the germline V gene are MNHEY and SMNVEV (reference sequence). The CDR3 covers 15 residues. V trimming: 5 bases; J trimming: 7 bases; junction bases outside the gene matches: 8. The CDR3 DNA follows: TGTGCCAGCAGTCTTCGACAGGGGGCAGGTAATGAGCAGTTCTTC. Its translation: CASSLRQGAGNEQFF.

Concerning this clone itself: The sample has other DNA sequences that encode this CDR3 too. Written as DNA, the CDR3 is TGTGCCAGCAGCTTAGCGCGGAACACTGAAGCTTTCTTT. Translated: CASSLARNTEAFF. The chain recombines TRBV7-9 with TRBJ1-1; no clear D. The CDR3 sequence is 13 residues long. CDR1 and CDR2 from the germline V gene are SEHNR and FQNEAQ (reference sequence). V was cut by 0 bases and J by 1 base, with 3 bases left in between.

This chain connects TRBV25-1 to TRBJ1-1, with 7 bases fitting TRBD1. With 2 bases clipped from V and 8 bases from J, the junction kept 14 bases outside the gene matches. This CDR3 is 16 amino acids long. Germline V gives CDR1 MGHDK, CDR2 SYGVNS. CDR3 loop: CASSERTGGALTEAFF. In DNA, the CDR3 is TGTGCCAGCAGTGAACGGACAGGCGGCGCCCTCACAGAAGCTTTCTTT.

The rearrangement uses TRBV29-1 and TRBJ2-7; 7 nucleotides match TRBD1. The germline V gene encodes CDR1 SQVTM and CDR2 ANQGSEA. The length of the CDR3 is 12 residues. After removal of 7 bases from V and 5 bases from J, the junction contained 8 bases not matched to a gene. In DNA, the CDR3 is TGCAGCGCGGAACAGGGGTCCCACGAGCAGTACTTC. Its protein is CSAEQGSHEQYF.